This T cell receptor beta chain came from a study of identical twins. Through template switching, a universal primer site was introduced, and the cDNA contained unique molecular identifiers. TCRdb passed the 5' RACE reads through MiXCR, listing each CDR3 protein once. This sample has around 230,000 distinct CDR3 sequences, with approximately 7.1% found just once. The length of the CDR3 is 15 residues. Germline lookup yields CDR1 MNHEY and CDR2 SMNVEV (reference sequence). V was trimmed by 4 bases and J by 2 bases, leaving 12 bases between them. The sample was also linked to a second study, of T cells expressing NK-cell markers. That study adds: With respect to HCMV, most of the eight sequenced donors were seropositive, and one was seronegative. Of the CD8+ T cells in six donors, roughly 1.0-7.0% belonged to dominant NKG2C+ clonotypes. These clonotypes also led the CD3+CD56-NKG2C+ fraction in a handful of donors.

This clonotype was sampled from a woman aged 18 to 35 in good health. Specimen: CD8+ T cells sorted from blood. V and J are TRBV27 and TRBJ2-1; D could derive from TRBD1 or TRBD2 (5 bases each). CDR3 DNA: TGTGCCAGCAGTTACGGGACGGAGGCCTACAATGAGCAGTTCTTC. Residues: CASSYGTEAYNEQFF.